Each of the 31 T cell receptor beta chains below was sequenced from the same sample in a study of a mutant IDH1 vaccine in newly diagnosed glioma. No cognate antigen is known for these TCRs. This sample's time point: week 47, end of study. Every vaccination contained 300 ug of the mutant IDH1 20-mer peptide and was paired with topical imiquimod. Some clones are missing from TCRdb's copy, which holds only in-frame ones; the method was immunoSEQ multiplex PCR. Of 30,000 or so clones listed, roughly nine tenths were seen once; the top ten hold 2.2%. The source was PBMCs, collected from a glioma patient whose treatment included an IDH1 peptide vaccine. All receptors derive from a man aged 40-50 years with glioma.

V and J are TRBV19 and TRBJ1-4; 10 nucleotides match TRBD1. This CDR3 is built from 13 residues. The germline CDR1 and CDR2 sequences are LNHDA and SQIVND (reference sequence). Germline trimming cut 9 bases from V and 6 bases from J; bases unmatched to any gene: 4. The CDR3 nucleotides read TGTGCCAGCATGGACAGGGGGGATGAAAAACTGTTTTTT. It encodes CASMDRGDEKLFF.

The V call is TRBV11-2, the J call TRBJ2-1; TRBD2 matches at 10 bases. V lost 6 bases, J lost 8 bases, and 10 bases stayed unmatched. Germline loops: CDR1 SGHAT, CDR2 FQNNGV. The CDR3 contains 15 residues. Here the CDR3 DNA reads TGTGCCAGCAGGTCGATTAGCGGGAGGTTCTATGAGCAGTTCTTC. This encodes CASRSISGRFYEQFF.

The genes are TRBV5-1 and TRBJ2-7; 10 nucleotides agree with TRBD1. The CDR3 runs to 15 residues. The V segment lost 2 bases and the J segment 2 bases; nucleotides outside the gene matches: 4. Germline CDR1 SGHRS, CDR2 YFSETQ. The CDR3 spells CASSLGQGGTYEQYV. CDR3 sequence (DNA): TGCGCCAGCAGCTTAGGACAGGGGGGGACCTACGAGCAGTACGTC.

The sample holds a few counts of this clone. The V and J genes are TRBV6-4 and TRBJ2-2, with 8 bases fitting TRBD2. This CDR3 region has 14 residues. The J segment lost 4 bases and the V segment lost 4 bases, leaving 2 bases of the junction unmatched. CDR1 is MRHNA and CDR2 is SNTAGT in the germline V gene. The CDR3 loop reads CASSAGGPTGELFF. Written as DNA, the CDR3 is TGTGCCAGCAGTGCGGGGGGGCCCACCGGGGAGCTGTTTTTT.

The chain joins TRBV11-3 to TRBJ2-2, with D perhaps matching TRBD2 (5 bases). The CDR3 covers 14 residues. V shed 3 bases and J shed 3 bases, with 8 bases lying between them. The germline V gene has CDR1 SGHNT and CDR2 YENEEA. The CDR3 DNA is TGTGCCAGCAGCTTGGACTTTTACACCGGGGAGCTGTTTTTT. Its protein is CASSLDFYTGELFF.

CDR3 bases: TGTGCCAGCAGATCTTGGGAGTATAATTCACCCCTCCACTTT. As protein: CASRSWEYNSPLHF. This chain connects TRBV25-1 to TRBJ1-6; D unclear. V lost 6 bases and J lost 4, with 10 bases in between. The germline gives CDR1 MGHDK, CDR2 SYGVNS. The CDR3 covers 14 residues.

This CDR3 is CASSLTGGGGNQPQHF. The CDR3 nucleotides read TGTGCCAGCAGCTTGACGGGGGGCGGAGGCAATCAGCCCCAGCATTTT. J is TRBJ1-5 and V is TRBV7-2; TRBD1 is a possible D gene (6 bases). The V end lost 3 bases, the J end lost 2 bases, and 14 bases lay between the germline ends. Germline lookup yields CDR1 SGHTA and CDR2 FQGNSA. This CDR3 spans 16 amino acids.

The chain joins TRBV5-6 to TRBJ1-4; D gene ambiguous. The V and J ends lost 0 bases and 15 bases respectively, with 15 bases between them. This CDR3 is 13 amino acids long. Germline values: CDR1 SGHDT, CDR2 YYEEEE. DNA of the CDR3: TGTGCCAGCAGCTTGGGTGGCGGGGAGTACGTGTTTTTT. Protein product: CASSLGGGEYVFF. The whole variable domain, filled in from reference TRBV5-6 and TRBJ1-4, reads DAGVTQSPTHLIKTRGQQVTLRCSPKSGHDTVSWYQQALGQGPQFIFQYYEEEERQRGNFPDRFSGHQFPNYSSELNVNALLLGDSALYLCASSLGGGEYVFFGSGTQLSVL.

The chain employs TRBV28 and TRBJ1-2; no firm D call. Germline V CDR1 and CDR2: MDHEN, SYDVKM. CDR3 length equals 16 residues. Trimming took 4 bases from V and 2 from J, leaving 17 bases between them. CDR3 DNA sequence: TGTGCCAGCAGTTGGATCATAGGACGGTCGAACTATGGCTACACCTTC. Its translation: CASSWIIGRSNYGYTF.

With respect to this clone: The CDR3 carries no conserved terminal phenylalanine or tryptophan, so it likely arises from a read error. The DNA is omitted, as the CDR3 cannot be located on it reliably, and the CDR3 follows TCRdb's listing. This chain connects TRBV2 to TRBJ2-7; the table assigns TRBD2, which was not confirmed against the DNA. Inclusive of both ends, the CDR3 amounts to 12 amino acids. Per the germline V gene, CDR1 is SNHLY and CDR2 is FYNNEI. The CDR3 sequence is CASRMTSGGPVP.

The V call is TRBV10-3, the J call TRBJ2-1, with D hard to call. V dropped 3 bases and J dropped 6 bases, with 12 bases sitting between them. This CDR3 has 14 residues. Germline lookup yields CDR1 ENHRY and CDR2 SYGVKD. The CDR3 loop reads CAISDLGTGNEQFF. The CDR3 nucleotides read TGTGCCATCAGTGACCTCGGTACGGGCAATGAGCAGTTCTTC.

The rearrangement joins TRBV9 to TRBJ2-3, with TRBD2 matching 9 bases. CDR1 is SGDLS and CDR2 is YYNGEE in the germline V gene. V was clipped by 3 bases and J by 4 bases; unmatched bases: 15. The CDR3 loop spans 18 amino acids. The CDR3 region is CASSAPLLAGRVADTQYF. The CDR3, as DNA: TGTGCCAGCAGCGCCCCCCTCCTAGCGGGAAGGGTGGCAGATACGCAGTATTTT.

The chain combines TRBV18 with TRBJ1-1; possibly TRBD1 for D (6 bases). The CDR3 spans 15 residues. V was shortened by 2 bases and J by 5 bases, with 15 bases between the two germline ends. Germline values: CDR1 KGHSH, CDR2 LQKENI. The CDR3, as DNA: TGTGCCAGCTCACCAGACCTACAGGGAGGGACTGAAGCTTTCTTT. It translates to CASSPDLQGGTEAFF.

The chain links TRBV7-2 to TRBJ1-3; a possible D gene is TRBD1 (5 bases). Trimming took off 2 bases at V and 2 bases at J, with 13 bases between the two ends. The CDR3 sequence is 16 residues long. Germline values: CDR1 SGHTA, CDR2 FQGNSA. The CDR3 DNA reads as TGTGCCAGCAGCTTATCTAGGGACGCGCCTGGAAACACCATATATTTT. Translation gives CASSLSRDAPGNTIYF.

This CDR3 is CASTTGIWEKLFF. CDR3 DNA sequence: TGTGCCAGCACCACCGGGATCTGGGAAAAACTGTTTTTT. V and J are TRBV2 and TRBJ1-4; no definite D call. The CDR3 runs to 13 residues. V dropped 7 bases and J dropped 8 bases, with 14 bases sitting between them. The germline CDR1 and CDR2 sequences are SNHLY and FYNNEI.

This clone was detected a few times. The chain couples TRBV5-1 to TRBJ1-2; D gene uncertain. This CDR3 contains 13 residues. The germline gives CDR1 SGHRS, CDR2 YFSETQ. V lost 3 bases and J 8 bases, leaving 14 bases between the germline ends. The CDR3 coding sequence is TGCGCCAGCAGCTCGACGGACGTTGAAGGCTACACCTTC. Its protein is CASSSTDVEGYTF.

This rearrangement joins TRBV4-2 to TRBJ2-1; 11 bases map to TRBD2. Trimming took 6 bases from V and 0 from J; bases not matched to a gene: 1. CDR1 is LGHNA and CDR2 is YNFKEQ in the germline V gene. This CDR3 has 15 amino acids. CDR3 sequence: CASRLAGGSYNEQFF. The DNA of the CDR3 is TGTGCCAGCAGGCTAGCGGGAGGCTCCTACAATGAGCAGTTCTTC.

This chain's CDR3 is CASRDLRGGGRKAFF. In nucleotides, the CDR3 is TGTGCCAGCAGAGACCTTAGAGGAGGTGGGCGAAAAGCTTTCTTT. This chain connects TRBV27 to TRBJ1-1; D not certain. Germline V CDR1 and CDR2: MNHEY, SMNVEV (reference sequence). V lost 6 bases and J lost 9, with 23 bases in between. This CDR3 has 15 residues.

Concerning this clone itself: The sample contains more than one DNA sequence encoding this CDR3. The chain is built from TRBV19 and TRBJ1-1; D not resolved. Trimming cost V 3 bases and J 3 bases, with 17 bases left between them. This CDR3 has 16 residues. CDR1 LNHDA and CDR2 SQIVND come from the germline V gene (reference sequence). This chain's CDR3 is CASSITGSLLDTEAFF. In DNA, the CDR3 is TGTGCCAGTAGTATTACCGGGAGCCTTCTGGACACTGAAGCTTTCTTT.

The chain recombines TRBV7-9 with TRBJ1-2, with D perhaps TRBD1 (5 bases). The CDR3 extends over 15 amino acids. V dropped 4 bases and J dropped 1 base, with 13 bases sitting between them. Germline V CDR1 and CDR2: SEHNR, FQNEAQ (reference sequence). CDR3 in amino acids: CASSSPLTVNYGYTF. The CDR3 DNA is TGTGCCAGCAGCTCGCCCCTGACAGTTAACTATGGCTACACCTTC.

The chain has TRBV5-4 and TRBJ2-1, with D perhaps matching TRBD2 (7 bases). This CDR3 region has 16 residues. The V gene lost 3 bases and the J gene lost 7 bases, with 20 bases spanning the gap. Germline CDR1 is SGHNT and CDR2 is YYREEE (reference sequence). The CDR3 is CASSSRLGGGRNEQFF. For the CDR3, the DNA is TGTGCCAGCAGCTCCCGCTTAGGGGGGGGGAGAAATGAGCAGTTCTTC.

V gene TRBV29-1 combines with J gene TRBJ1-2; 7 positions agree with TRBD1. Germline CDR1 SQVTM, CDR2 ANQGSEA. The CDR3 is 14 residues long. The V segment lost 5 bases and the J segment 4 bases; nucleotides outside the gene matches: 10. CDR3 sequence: CSVIPGQTCYGYTF. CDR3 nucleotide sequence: TGCAGCGTTATCCCGGGACAGACTTGCTATGGCTACACCTTC.

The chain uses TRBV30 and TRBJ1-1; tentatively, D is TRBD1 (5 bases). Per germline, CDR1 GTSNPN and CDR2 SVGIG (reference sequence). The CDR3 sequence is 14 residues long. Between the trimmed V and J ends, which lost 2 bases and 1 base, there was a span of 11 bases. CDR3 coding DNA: TGTGCCTGGAGTTATGGGGGAGGGAACACTGAAGCTTTCTTT. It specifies CAWSYGGGNTEAFF.

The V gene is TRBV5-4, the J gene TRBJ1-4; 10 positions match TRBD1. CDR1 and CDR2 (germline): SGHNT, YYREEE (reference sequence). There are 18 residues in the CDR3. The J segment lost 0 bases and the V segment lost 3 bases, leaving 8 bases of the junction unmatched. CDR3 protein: CASSSHRDRGATNEKLFF. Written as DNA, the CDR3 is TGTGCCAGCAGCTCCCACCGGGACAGGGGTGCAACTAATGAAAAACTGTTTTTT.

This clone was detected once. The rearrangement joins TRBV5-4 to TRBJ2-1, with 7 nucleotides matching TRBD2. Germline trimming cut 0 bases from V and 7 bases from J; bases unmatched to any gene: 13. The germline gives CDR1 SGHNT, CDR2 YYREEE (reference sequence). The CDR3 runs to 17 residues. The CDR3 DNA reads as TGTGCCAGCAGCTTGGTCGGACTAGACCCACGGAGTAATGAGCAGTTCTTC. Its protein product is CASSLVGLDPRSNEQFF.

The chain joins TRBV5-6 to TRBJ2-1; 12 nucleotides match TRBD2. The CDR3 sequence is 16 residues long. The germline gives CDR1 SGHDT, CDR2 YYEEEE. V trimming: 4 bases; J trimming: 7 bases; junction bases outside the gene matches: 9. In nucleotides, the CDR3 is TGTGCCAGCAGCGCCGGACTAGCGGGAAAGAGGAATGAGCAGTTCTTC. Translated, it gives CASSAGLAGKRNEQFF.

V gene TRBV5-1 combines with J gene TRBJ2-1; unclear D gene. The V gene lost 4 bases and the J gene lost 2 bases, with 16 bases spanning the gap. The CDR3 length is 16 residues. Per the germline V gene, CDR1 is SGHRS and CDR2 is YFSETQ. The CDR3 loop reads CASSPDNRAAYNEQFF. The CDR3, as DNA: TGCGCCAGCAGCCCCGATAACCGGGCCGCCTACAATGAGCAGTTCTTC.

CDR3 region: CATSRDNSNQPQHF. DNA for the CDR3: TGTGCCACCAGCAGAGACAATAGCAATCAGCCCCAGCATTTT. The rearrangement joins TRBV15 to TRBJ1-5; D gene ambiguous. V was pared by 0 bases and J by 0 bases, with 3 bases between. The CDR3 is made up of 14 amino acids. Germline V gene lookup returns CDR1 LNHNV and CDR2 YYDKDF (reference sequence).

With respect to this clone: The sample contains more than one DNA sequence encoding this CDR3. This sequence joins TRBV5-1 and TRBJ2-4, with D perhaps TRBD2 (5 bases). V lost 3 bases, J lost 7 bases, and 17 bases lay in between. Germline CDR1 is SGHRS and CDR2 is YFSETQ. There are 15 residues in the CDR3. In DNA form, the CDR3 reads TGCGCCAGCAGCTCCCTACTAGGGATGGGGAACATTCAGTACTTC. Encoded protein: CASSSLLGMGNIQYF.

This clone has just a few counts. The CDR3 loop is CASRPGLADYNEQFF. The CDR3 nucleotides are TGTGCCAGCAGACCGGGACTAGCGGATTACAATGAGCAGTTCTTC. The chain carries TRBV6-6 and TRBJ2-1, with 11 bases fitting TRBD2. Germline lookup yields CDR1 MNHNY and CDR2 SVGAGI (reference sequence). J gave up 4 bases and V 6 bases, and 5 bases lay outside the gene matches. The CDR3 is 15 residues long.

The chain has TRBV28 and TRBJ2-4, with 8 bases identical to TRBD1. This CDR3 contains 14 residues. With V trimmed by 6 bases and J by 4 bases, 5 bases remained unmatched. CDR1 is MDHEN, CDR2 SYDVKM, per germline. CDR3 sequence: CASRQGGQKNIQYF. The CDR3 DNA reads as TGTGCCAGCAGACAGGGGGGACAGAAAAACATTCAGTACTTC.